Below, 32 T cell receptor beta chains from the same sample are listed, as sequenced in a study of vaccination effects on CD4 cells after COVID-19. TCRdb's table, derived via immunoSEQ multiplex PCR, lists solely in-frame clones and lacks some. The profile shows approximately 60,000 clones, 65% to 75% of them singletons. These receptors' targets are unknown. Isolation of CD4+ T cells took place after approximately 10 days of culture. This specimen consisted of CD4+ T cells from PBMCs cultured without peptide, obtained before COVID-19 vaccination. The receptor set was obtained from a human donor who had a prior SARS-CoV-2 infection.

The rearrangement links TRBV6-5 to TRBJ1-3; D unresolved. Germline V gene data show CDR1 as MNHEY and CDR2 as SVGAGI. With 0 bases removed from V and 0 bases from J, the gap between germline ends came to 9 bases. This CDR3 has 16 residues. The CDR3 region has the DNA TGTGCCAGCAGTTACTCACGGGGTATCTCTGGAAACACCATATATTTT. It translates to CASSYSRGISGNTIYF.

The rearrangement links TRBV11-2 to TRBJ1-1, with unresolved D. CDR1 SGHAT and CDR2 FQNNGV come from the germline V gene. The CDR3 sequence is 12 residues long. The germline V and J ends were trimmed by 8 bases and 4 bases, with 11 bases remaining between them. The CDR3 protein is CASVTWGTEAFF. CDR3 sequence (DNA): TGTGCCAGCGTGACCTGGGGCACTGAAGCTTTCTTT.

This clone turned up a few times. The J gene is TRBJ1-1, the V gene TRBV2, with D possibly TRBD1 on 5 matching bases. CDR1 and CDR2 from the germline V gene are SNHLY and FYNNEI. This CDR3 is built from 15 residues. V gave up 2 bases and J gave up 1 base, with 11 bases separating them. For the CDR3, the DNA is TGTGCCAGCAGTGAACAGGGACGGGGGAACACTGAAGCTTTCTTT. Translation gives CASSEQGRGNTEAFF.

CDR3 bases: TGTGCCAGCAGCGCCTCCGTAGCCGGGGAGCTGTTTTTT. It is translated as CASSASVAGELFF. The chain combines TRBV11-3 with TRBJ2-2, with no clear D. The germline V gene has CDR1 SGHNT and CDR2 YENEEA. This CDR3 is 13 amino acids long. V was shortened by 5 bases and J by 6 bases, with 10 bases between the two germline ends.

V is TRBV10-3 and J is TRBJ2-1, with 9 bases matching TRBD2. The CDR3 contains 17 residues. V lost 0 bases and J lost 7; bases outside the gene matches: 10. Germline CDR1 reads ENHRY; CDR2 reads SYGVKD. CDR3 amino acids: CAISESLGLALSNEQFF. CDR3 coding DNA: TGTGCCATCAGTGAGTCTCTTGGACTAGCGTTATCAAATGAGCAGTTCTTC.

The V call is TRBV6-5, the J call TRBJ2-7; D may be TRBD1 (6 bases). The CDR3 is 14 amino acids. V was clipped by 8 bases and J by 6 bases, with 20 bases between them. Germline CDR1 is MNHEY and CDR2 is SVGAGI. CDR3: CASLYRQEVSEQYF. The CDR3 DNA is TGTGCCAGCCTTTACCGACAGGAGGTCAGCGAGCAGTACTTC.

The chain links TRBV7-2 to TRBJ2-1, with TRBD2 matching 16 bases. The CDR3 has 17 residues. V lost 6 bases, J lost 5 bases, and 7 bases stayed unmatched. Germline V gives CDR1 SGHTA, CDR2 FQGNSA. The CDR3 sequence: CASSPTGTSGRDNEQFF. The CDR3 DNA is TGTGCCAGCAGTCCGACCGGGACTAGCGGGAGGGACAATGAGCAGTTCTTC.

The rearrangement joins TRBV5-5 to TRBJ1-2; the match to TRBD1 covers 7 bases. The CDR3 is 13 amino acids. V shed 0 bases, J shed 8 bases, and the junction held 4 bases outside the gene matches. Per the germline V gene, CDR1 is SGHKS and CDR2 is YYEKEE (reference sequence). The chain's CDR3 is CASSLAQGTGYTF. DNA for the CDR3: TGTGCCAGCAGCTTGGCACAGGGGACCGGCTACACCTTC.

This clone came up many times. J is TRBJ2-7 and V is TRBV4-1, with unresolved D. The V end was cut by 0 bases, the J end by 4 bases, with 4 bases between. This CDR3 region has 12 residues. The germline gives CDR1 MGHRA, CDR2 YSYEKL. The CDR3 protein is CASSQDTYEQYF. The CDR3 bases are TGCGCCAGCAGCCAAGATACATACGAGCAGTACTTC.

This clone has more than one count but fewer than ten. This rearrangement joins TRBV15 to TRBJ2-7; D uncertain. Germline assignment: CDR1 LNHNV and CDR2 YYDKDF (reference sequence). The V end lost 5 bases, the J end lost 4 bases, and 27 bases lay between the germline ends. The CDR3 runs to 18 residues. The CDR3 sequence is CATSETGTFGVPIYEQYF. In DNA, the CDR3 is TGTGCCACCAGCGAGACCGGAACGTTTGGCGTACCGATATACGAGCAGTACTTC.

This chain links TRBV2 with TRBJ2-3; tentative D call: TRBD2 (5 bases). V was shortened by 11 bases and J by 0 bases, with 9 bases between the two germline ends. CDR3 length equals 12 residues. Germline assignment: CDR1 SNHLY and CDR2 FYNNEI. The CDR3 loop reads CAFGGSTDTQYF. DNA of the CDR3: TGTGCCTTCGGCGGGAGCACAGATACGCAGTATTTT.

The chain has TRBV2 and TRBJ1-1; TRBD1 is a possible D gene (6 bases). V lost 1 base to trimming and J lost 4 bases, with 7 bases between them. Per germline, CDR1 SNHLY and CDR2 FYNNEI. The CDR3 totals 13 residues. Here the CDR3 DNA reads TGTGCCAGCAGTGAAGAGACAGGCACTGAAGCTTTCTTT. This codes for CASSEETGTEAFF.

This CDR3 reads CASSLGAHSYEQYF. The CDR3 nucleotides are TGCGCCAGCAGCTTGGGGGCCCACTCCTACGAGCAGTACTTC. This chain joins TRBV5-1 and TRBJ2-7; no clear D gene. Trimming took 0 bases from V and 0 from J, leaving 7 bases between them. This CDR3 spans 14 amino acids. Germline CDR1 and CDR2: SGHRS and YFSETQ.

The V gene is TRBV4-1, the J gene TRBJ2-7, with TRBD2 matching over 8 bases. The CDR3 covers 15 residues. The trim removed 1 base at V and 0 bases at J, leaving 2 bases unmatched. The germline V gene encodes CDR1 MGHRA and CDR2 YSYEKL. The CDR3 loop is CASSQAGTSSYEQYF. As DNA, the CDR3 is TGCGCCAGCAGCCAAGCTGGGACTAGCTCCTACGAGCAGTACTTC.

As DNA, the CDR3 is TGTGCCATCTCCGTTCAAGGGAACAATCAGCCCCAGCATTTT. Protein sequence: CAISVQGNNQPQHF. The gene calls are TRBV10-3 and TRBJ1-5, with unresolved D. This CDR3 has 14 amino acids. V was shortened by 8 bases and J by 3 bases, with 14 bases between the two germline ends. Germline assignment: CDR1 ENHRY and CDR2 SYGVKD.

The chain recombines TRBV4-3 with TRBJ1-4, with a possible D match to TRBD1 (5 bases). This CDR3 has 15 amino acids. Germline V gene sequence: CDR1 LGHNA, CDR2 YSLEER. V was trimmed by 0 bases and J by 5 bases, leaving 10 bases between them. The CDR3 region has the DNA TGCGCCAGCAGCCAAGATACAGGTGTGAATGAAAAACTGTTTTTT. This sequence encodes CASSQDTGVNEKLFF.

The chain couples TRBV2 to TRBJ1-2; D possibly corresponds to TRBD1 (6 bases). V lost 5 bases, J lost 8 bases, and 18 bases lay in between. Germline V lookup: CDR1 SNHLY, CDR2 FYNNEI. The CDR3 loop spans 14 amino acids. The CDR3 reads CASSPGAVSGGYTF. The CDR3 DNA follows: TGTGCCAGCAGTCCAGGGGCGGTGTCTGGGGGCTACACCTTC.

The chain uses TRBV6-5 and TRBJ2-1; TRBD2 agrees at 11 bases. CDR3 size: 14 residues. Looked up from germline, CDR1 is MNHEY and CDR2 is SVGAGI. The V gene end was trimmed by 7 bases and the J gene end by 8 bases; junction bases not matched to a gene: 7. The CDR3 DNA is TGTGCCAGCACGATAGCGGGGGGGCCCGATGAGCAGTTCTTC. It is translated as CASTIAGGPDEQFF.

The J gene is TRBJ2-1, the V gene TRBV29-1, with D hard to call. Trimming left V 8 bases short and J 4 bases short, with 15 bases between. Per the germline V gene, CDR1 is SQVTM and CDR2 is ANQGSEA. CDR3 length equals 13 residues. The CDR3 DNA sequence: TGCAGCACTGGTACTAACACATACAATGAGCAGTTCTTC. It specifies CSTGTNTYNEQFF.

In this sample, this clone turned up once. This rearrangement joins TRBV7-2 to TRBJ2-5, with TRBD2 matching over 11 bases. Germline V gene data show CDR1 as SGHTA and CDR2 as FQGNSA. The V gene end was trimmed by 5 bases and the J gene end by 2 bases; junction bases not matched to a gene: 7. The CDR3 sequence is 16 residues long. CDR3 region: CASSLPTSGEQETQYF. The CDR3 DNA reads TGTGCCAGCAGCCTACCGACTAGCGGGGAACAAGAGACCCAGTACTTC.

This clone was detected only a few times. V usage is TRBV7-3 and J usage is TRBJ2-5; TRBD1 matches at 7 bases. Germline values: CDR1 SGHTA, CDR2 FQGTGA. Trimming at V came to 4 bases and at J to 7 bases, leaving 6 bases not matched to a gene. The CDR3 is 13 amino acids. The CDR3 here is CASSSDRAGTQYF. The CDR3 bases are TGTGCCAGCAGCTCTGACAGGGCCGGGACCCAGTACTTC.

The rearrangement links TRBV2 to TRBJ2-1, with no clear D. Trimming removed 8 bases from V and 0 bases from J, with 17 bases in between. Per germline, CDR1 SNHLY and CDR2 FYNNEI. The CDR3 consists of 16 residues. The CDR3 region is CASPLDGPRSYNEQFF. DNA of the CDR3: TGTGCCAGCCCCTTGGACGGACCCCGCTCCTACAATGAGCAGTTCTTC.

The chain is built from TRBV5-4 and TRBJ2-1; D is unclear. This CDR3 has 15 amino acids. Trimming shortened V by 4 bases and J by 5 bases, and 16 bases separated the two germline ends. Germline values: CDR1 SGHNT, CDR2 YYREEE (reference sequence). The CDR3 loop reads CASSPTNKNDNEQFF. The CDR3 DNA is TGTGCCAGCAGCCCCACAAACAAGAATGACAATGAGCAGTTCTTC.

This sequence joins TRBV24-1 and TRBJ2-6; 9 bases agree with TRBD1. Germline V CDR1 and CDR2: KGHDR, SFDVKD. The CDR3 contains 18 residues. V lost 5 bases to trimming and J lost 0 bases; unmatched junction nucleotides: 7. The CDR3 spells CATSGMGQGGSGANVLTF. CDR3 sequence (DNA): TGTGCCACCAGTGGTATGGGACAGGGCGGCTCTGGGGCCAACGTCCTGACTTTC.

The genes are TRBV7-9 and TRBJ1-4; tentatively, D is TRBD1 (6 bases). Germline CDR1 is SEHNR and CDR2 is FQNEAQ (reference sequence). The V end was cut by 6 bases, the J end by 8 bases, with 22 bases between. This CDR3 is built from 16 residues. The CDR3: CASSTRGGRLDEKLFF. CDR3 nucleotides: TGTGCCAGCAGTACTCGAGGGGGGAGGTTGGACGAAAAACTGTTTTTT.

V and J are TRBV7-3 and TRBJ2-5; 8 bases agree with TRBD2. CDR1 and CDR2 (germline): SGHTA, FQGTGA. The CDR3 has 16 amino acids. V lost 2 bases and J lost 2; bases outside the gene matches: 7. The CDR3 is CASSLGLAGGQETQYF. The CDR3 DNA sequence: TGTGCCAGCAGCTTAGGCCTAGCGGGCGGACAAGAGACCCAGTACTTC.

The rearrangement uses TRBV23-1 and TRBJ1-5; TRBD1 agrees at 7 bases. TRBV23-1 is an open reading frame, and its role is uncertain. The CDR3 has 18 residues. Trimming took 6 bases from V and 3 from J; bases not matched to a gene: 17. The CDR3 reads CASSHDRDLFQANQPQHF. The CDR3 DNA sequence: TGCGCCAGCAGCCATGACAGGGACCTCTTTCAGGCCAATCAGCCCCAGCATTTT.

V is TRBV5-1 and J is TRBJ2-3; the match to TRBD1 covers 7 bases. The germline V gene has CDR1 SGHRS and CDR2 YFSETQ. Trimming took 1 base from V and 3 from J; bases not matched to a gene: 2. CDR3 length: 14 amino acids. Here the CDR3 DNA reads TGCGCCAGCAGCTTGCCACAGGGGACAGATACGCAGTATTTT. It translates to CASSLPQGTDTQYF.

V usage is TRBV10-2 and J usage is TRBJ1-2, with TRBD1 matching 8 bases. J lost 2 bases, V lost 6 bases, and 5 bases had no gene match. From germline, CDR1 is WSHSY and CDR2 SAAADI. There are 14 residues in the CDR3. The CDR3, as DNA: TGCGCCAGCAGGGCGACAGGGGCGAACTATGGCTACACCTTC. Protein sequence: CASRATGANYGYTF.

The genes are TRBV5-1 and TRBJ2-1; 12 positions agree with TRBD2. The CDR3 totals 14 residues. The V gene end was trimmed by 8 bases and the J gene end by 8 bases; junction bases not matched to a gene: 8. Germline CDR1 reads SGHRS; CDR2 reads YFSETQ. DNA for the CDR3: TGCGCCAGTTCCGACGCTAGCGGGGGGGATGAGCAGTTCTTC. Its translation: CASSDASGGDEQFF.

This clone was recorded once. The gene calls are TRBV7-3 and TRBJ2-3; D is ambiguous. Trimming removed 3 bases from V and 5 bases from J, with 3 bases in between. The CDR3 sequence is 11 residues long. Germline lookup yields CDR1 SGHTA and CDR2 FQGTGA. CDR3 amino acids: CASSFGDTQYF. CDR3 bases: TGTGCCAGCAGCTTCGGAGATACGCAGTATTTT.

This sequence joins TRBV11-1 and TRBJ2-7; 9 bases line up with TRBD2. The length of the CDR3 is 15 residues. Germline CDR1 SGHAT, CDR2 FQDESV (reference sequence). V trimming: 3 bases; J trimming: 7 bases; junction bases outside the gene matches: 10. This CDR3 is CASSFSPSGTGEQYF. CDR3 coding DNA: TGTGCCAGCAGCTTTTCTCCTAGCGGGACTGGTGAGCAGTACTTC.